The text below deals with one T cell receptor beta chain. Antigen specificity is unknown. Measured with immunoSEQ multiplex PCR; TCRdb has only the in-frame clones, and not every one. The repertoire holds hundreds of thousands of clones, with over 75% as singletons. The CDR3 totals 16 residues. V dropped 4 bases and J dropped 1; count of bases not matched to a gene: 4. CDR1 SGHRS and CDR2 YFSETQ come from the germline V gene. Treatment noted: about 20 received Ad26.COV2.S at low or high dose, single or two shots; roughly five received placebo; per-sample allocation not given. Each sample was drawn 63 days after the first injection (of vaccine or placebo). An adult of 18-55 years in Boston served as donor. This specimen comes from a study of Ad26.COV2.S vaccination and SARS-CoV-2 variants. Background on the study: Intramuscular Ad26.COV2.S at 5x10^10 or 1x10^11 viral particles.

Study conclusions and caveats: TCR breadth and depth estimates may have understated total T cell responses.

The receptor's source is a person aged 18-60 years who received the Ad26.COV2.S COVID-19 vaccine or a placebo. The sequenced sample was peripheral blood, obtained in a trial of Ad26.COV2.S vaccine versus placebo. J is TRBJ2-5 and V is TRBV5-1; 13 bases line up with TRBD2. CDR3 amino acids: CASSPGTSGAQETQYF. The CDR3 DNA follows: TGCGCCAGCAGCCCTGGGACTAGCGGGGCCCAAGAGACCCAGTACTTC.